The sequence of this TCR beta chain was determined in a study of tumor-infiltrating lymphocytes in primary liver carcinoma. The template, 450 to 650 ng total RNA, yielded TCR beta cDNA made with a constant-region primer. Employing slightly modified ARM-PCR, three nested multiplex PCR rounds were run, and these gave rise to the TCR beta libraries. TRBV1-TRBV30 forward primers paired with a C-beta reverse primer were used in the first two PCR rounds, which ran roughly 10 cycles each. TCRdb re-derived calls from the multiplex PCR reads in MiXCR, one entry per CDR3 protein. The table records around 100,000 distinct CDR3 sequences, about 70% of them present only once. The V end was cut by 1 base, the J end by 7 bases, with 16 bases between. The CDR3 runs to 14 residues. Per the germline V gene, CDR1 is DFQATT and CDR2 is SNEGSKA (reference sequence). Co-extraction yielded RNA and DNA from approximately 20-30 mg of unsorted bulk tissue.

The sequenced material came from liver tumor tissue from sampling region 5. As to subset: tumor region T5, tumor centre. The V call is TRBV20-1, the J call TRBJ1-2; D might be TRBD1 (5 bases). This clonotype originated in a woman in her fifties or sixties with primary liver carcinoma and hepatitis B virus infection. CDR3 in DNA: TGCAGTGCTAGAGGTCCGGGGGAGAGATTTGGCTACACCTTC. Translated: CSARGPGERFGYTF.